Given below is one T cell receptor (beta chain) in context. Its antigen is as yet unknown. The PCR used 60 Vbeta and 13 Jbeta primers. Clones were sequenced by immunoSEQ multiplex PCR, and TCRdb holds only the in-frame ones, with some missing. Its clone listing holds tens of thousands of clones. This CDR3 has 19 residues. V gave up 5 bases and J gave up 3 bases, with 28 bases separating them. CDR1 SEHNR and CDR2 FQNEAQ come from the germline V gene (reference sequence). These data come from a study of cytomegalovirus exposure and HLA in healthy donors. General observations from the study: Beyond CMV serostatus, there was no information to go on about immune exposure.

The source of this sequence is a man between 18 and 29 years old in good health and CMV-seropositive. Sequenced input: PBMCs. The rearrangement joins TRBV7-9 to TRBJ1-2; D possibly corresponds to TRBD1 (5 bases). In DNA form, the CDR3 reads TGTGCCAGCAGCCCCGTGAGCCAAGCAAGCGAGGACAATTACTATGGCTACACCTTC. Translation: CASSPVSQASEDNYYGYTF. Filled out from reference TRBV7-9 and TRBJ1-2, the complete variable domain reads DTGVSQNPRHKITKRGQNVTFRCDPISEHNRLYWYRQTLGQGPEFLTYFQNEAQLEKSRLLSDRFSAERPKGSFSTLEIQRTEQGDSAMYLCASSPVSQASEDNYYGYTFGSGTRLTVV.